This T cell receptor beta chain was sequenced for a study of blood T cell repertoires in COVID-19. Turning to the study itself: Acute and convalescent COVID-19 specimens originated in the United States, Italy and Spain. The cDNA or gDNA used as material had been derived from T cells, B-cell-depleted T cells, or PBMCs.

V lost 3 bases to trimming and J lost 10 bases, with 17 bases between them. CDR3 length: 15 residues. Germline V lookup: CDR1 SGDLS, CDR2 YYNGEE. Original handling: How many nucleated cells were present was estimated from reference gene primer amplification. Produced via immunoSEQ multiplex PCR; TCRdb's table is partial and in-frame only. Clone size and V and J calls were adopted from that table, with D and trimming inferred from the DNA. This table holds about 140,000 clones, 80% found once. The source material was peripheral blood. V usage is TRBV9 and J usage is TRBJ1-6; D gene unclear. The TCR originated in a woman between 50 and 59 years old with acute or convalescent COVID-19. The CDR3 DNA reads TGTGCCAGCAGCGAGGGCATGACGGGGAGGTCACCCCTCCACTTT. As protein: CASSEGMTGRSPLHF.